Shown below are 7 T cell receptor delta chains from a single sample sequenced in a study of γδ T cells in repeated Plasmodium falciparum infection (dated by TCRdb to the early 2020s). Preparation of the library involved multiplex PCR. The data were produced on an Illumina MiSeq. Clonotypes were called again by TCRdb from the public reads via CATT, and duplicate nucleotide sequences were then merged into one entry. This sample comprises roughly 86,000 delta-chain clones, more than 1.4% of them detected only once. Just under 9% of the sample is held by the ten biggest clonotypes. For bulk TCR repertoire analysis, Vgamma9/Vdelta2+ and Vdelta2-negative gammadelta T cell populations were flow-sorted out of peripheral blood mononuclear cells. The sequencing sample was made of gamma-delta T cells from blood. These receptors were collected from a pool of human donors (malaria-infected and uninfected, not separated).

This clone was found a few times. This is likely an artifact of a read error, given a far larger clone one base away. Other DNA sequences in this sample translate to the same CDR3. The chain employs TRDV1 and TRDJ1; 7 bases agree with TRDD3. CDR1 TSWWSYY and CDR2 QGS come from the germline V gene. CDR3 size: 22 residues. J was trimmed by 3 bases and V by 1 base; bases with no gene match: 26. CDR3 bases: TGTGCTCTTGGGGAACAAAGTCGATGGTCGGGCTCATACTGGGGATTACCCGATAAACTCATCTTT. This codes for CALGEQSRWSGSYWGLPDKLIF.

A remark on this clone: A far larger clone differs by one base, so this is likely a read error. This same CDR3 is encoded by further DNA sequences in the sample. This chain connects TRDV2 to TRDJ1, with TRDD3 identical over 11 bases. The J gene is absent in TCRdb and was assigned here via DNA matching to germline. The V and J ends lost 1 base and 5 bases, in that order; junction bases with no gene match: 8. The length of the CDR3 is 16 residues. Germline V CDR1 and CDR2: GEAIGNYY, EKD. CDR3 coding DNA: TGTGCCTGTGACACGATCTATGGGGGATACGCTGATAAACTCATCTTT. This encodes CACDTIYGGYADKLIF.

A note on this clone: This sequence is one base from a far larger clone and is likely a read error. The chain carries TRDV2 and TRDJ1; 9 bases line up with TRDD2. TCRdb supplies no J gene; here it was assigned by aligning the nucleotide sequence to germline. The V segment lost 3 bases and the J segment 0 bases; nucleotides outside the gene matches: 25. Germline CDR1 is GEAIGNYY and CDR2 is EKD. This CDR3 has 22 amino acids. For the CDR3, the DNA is TGTGCCTGTGACCGGCCCCACCCTTCCTACTTTACTGCCGGCGGGTACACCGATAAACTCATCTTT. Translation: CACDRPHPSYFTAGGYTDKLIF.

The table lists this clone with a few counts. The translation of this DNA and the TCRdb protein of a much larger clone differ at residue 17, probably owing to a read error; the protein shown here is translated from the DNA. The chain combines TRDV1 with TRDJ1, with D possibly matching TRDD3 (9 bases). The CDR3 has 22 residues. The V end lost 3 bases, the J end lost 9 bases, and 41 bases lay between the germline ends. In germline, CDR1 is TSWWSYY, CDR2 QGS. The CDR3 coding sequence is TGTGCTCTTGGGGACCCACCCACACTTCCTACTTTTCTTTACTGGGGGAGACGCGAACTCATCTTT. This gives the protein CALGDPPTLPTFLYWGRRELIF.

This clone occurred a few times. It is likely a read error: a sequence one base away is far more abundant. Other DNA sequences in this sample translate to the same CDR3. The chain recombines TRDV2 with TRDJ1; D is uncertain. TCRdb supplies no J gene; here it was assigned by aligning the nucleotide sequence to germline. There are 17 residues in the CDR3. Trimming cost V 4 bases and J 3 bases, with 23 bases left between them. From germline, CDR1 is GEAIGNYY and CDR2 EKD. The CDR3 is CACDALTTLRPADKLIF. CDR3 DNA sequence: TGTGCCTGTGATGCGTTAACTACTCTGCGCCCGGCCGATAAACTCATCTTT.

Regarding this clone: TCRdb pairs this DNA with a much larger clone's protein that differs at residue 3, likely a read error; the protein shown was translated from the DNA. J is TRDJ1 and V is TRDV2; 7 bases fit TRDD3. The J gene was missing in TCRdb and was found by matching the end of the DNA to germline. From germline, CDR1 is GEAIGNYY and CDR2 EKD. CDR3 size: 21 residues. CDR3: CARDTGGSSGRTGIRTDKLIF. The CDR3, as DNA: TGTGCCCGTGACACCGGGGGATCTTCGGGGCGTACTGGGATCCGAACCGATAAACTCATCTTT.

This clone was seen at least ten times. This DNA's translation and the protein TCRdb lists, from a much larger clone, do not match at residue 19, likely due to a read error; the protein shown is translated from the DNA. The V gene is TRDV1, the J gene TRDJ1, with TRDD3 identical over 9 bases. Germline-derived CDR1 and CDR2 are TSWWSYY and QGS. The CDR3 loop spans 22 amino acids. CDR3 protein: CALGELSYPKLLGDPRVDRLIF. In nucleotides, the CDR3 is TGTGCTCTTGGGGAACTTTCTTACCCCAAACTACTGGGGGACCCTAGGGTCGATAGACTCATCTTT.